Below, 2 T cell receptor beta chains from the same sample are listed, as sequenced in a study of neurological immune-mediated disorders. TCRdb independently ran MiXCR on the 5' RACE reads; one entry per CDR3 protein. The table has roughly 28,000 distinct CDR3 sequences, around 3.4% seen once. Sequencing was done on a sample of PBMCs. The receptors derive from a woman under 40 with multiple sclerosis.

This clonotype was detected ten times or more. The chain combines TRBV4-3 with TRBJ1-5, with D perhaps matching TRBD1 (5 bases). V was clipped by 3 bases and J by 7 bases, with 16 bases between them. The CDR3 is 15 amino acids. Germline CDR1 is LGHNA and CDR2 is YSLEER. The CDR3 region is CASSQDQGNGQPQHF. The CDR3 DNA is TGCGCCAGCAGCCAGGACCAGGGAAATGGGCAGCCCCAGCATTTT.

This chain uses TRBV20-1 with TRBJ2-7; no reliable D call. V was cut by 0 bases and J by 5 bases, with 17 bases left in between. In germline, CDR1 is DFQATT, CDR2 SNEGSKA (reference sequence). The CDR3 contains 15 residues. The CDR3 DNA sequence: TGCAGTGCTAGAGATCCTTTGACTCCCTCAGACGAGCAGTACTTC. Protein: CSARDPLTPSDEQYF.